The 9 T cell receptor beta chains in this list originate from one sample, sequenced in a study of OX40 agonist ivuxolimab in advanced cancers. Profiled with immunoSEQ multiplex PCR; TCRdb holds only in-frame clones, not every one. This table has some 46,000 clones, more than 75% appearing once. The source material was CD4+ or CD8+ T cells sorted from blood, sampled in a trial of the OX40 agonist ivuxolimab. Source of these receptors: an adult with an advanced solid tumor such as melanoma, head and neck, liver or kidney cancer.

This rearrangement joins TRBV9 to TRBJ2-1; 8 nucleotides line up with TRBD1. From germline, CDR1 is SGDLS and CDR2 YYNGEE. The length of the CDR3 is 14 residues. V was pared by 3 bases and J by 3 bases, with 2 bases of the junction left unmatched. The CDR3: CASSAGTGYNEQFF. The CDR3 DNA reads as TGTGCCAGCAGCGCCGGGACAGGCTACAATGAGCAGTTCTTC.

This clone came up once. This chain uses TRBV6-5 with TRBJ2-5; a weak D match, TRBD2 (5 bases). The V gene lost 6 bases and the J gene lost 3 bases, with 11 bases spanning the gap. The germline V gene encodes CDR1 MNHEY and CDR2 SVGAGI. This CDR3 is 13 amino acids long. CDR3 amino acids: CASSPRAKETQYF. The CDR3 DNA is TGTGCCAGCAGCCCGCGGGCCAAAGAGACCCAGTACTTC.

The CDR3 spells CASSPGTNYNEQFF. CDR3 sequence (DNA): TGTGCCAGCAGCCCCGGGACGAATTACAATGAGCAGTTCTTC. The V call is TRBV11-2, the J call TRBJ2-1; D possibly uses TRBD1 or TRBD2 (5 bases each). The V and J ends lost 5 bases and 4 bases respectively, with 12 bases between them. The V gene's germline CDR1 is SGHAT and CDR2 FQNNGV. There are 14 residues in the CDR3.

The sample holds a few counts of this clone. The V gene is TRBV11-2, the J gene TRBJ2-7, with D tentatively TRBD2 (6 bases). CDR3 length equals 12 residues. Trimming pared 8 bases from V and 0 bases from J, leaving 8 bases between. CDR1 and CDR2 from the germline V gene are SGHAT and FQNNGV. The CDR3, as DNA: TGTGCCAGCGCGGGAAGCTCCTACGAGCAGTACTTC. Amino acids: CASAGSSYEQYF. The variable domain in full, completed from reference TRBV11-2 and TRBJ2-7, reads EAGVAQSPRYKIIEKRQSVAFWCNPISGHATLYWYQQILGQGPKLLIQFQNNGVVDDSQLPKDRFSAERLKGVDSTLKIQPAKLEDSAVYLCASAGSSYEQYFGPGTRLTVT.

DNA of the CDR3: TGTGCCAGCAGCCCGCGGGGGGGCGTCCGGGGAGATACGCAGTATTTT. Translating gives CASSPRGGVRGDTQYF. V and J are TRBV21-1 and TRBJ2-3; TRBD2 was called by the table and not checked on the DNA. TRBV21-1 is a pseudogene segment. The CDR3 is made up of 16 amino acids.

There are a few counts of this clone. The gene calls are TRBV9 and TRBJ1-2; D not certain. The CDR3 covers 11 residues. CDR1 is SGDLS, CDR2 YYNGEE, per germline. With 5 bases removed from V and 2 bases from J, the gap between germline ends came to 4 bases. The CDR3 is CASSANYGYTF. CDR3 coding DNA: TGTGCCAGCAGTGCCAACTATGGCTACACCTTC.

This clone was counted between two and nine times. The chain employs TRBV18 and TRBJ1-6; 9 positions agree with TRBD1. There are 15 residues in the CDR3. Trimming cost V 2 bases and J 10 bases; bases outside gene matches: 6. CDR1 is KGHSH and CDR2 is LQKENI in the germline V gene. CDR3 protein: CASSPRGDRESPLHF. In nucleotides, the CDR3 is TGTGCCAGCTCACCAAGGGGGGACAGGGAGTCACCCCTCCACTTT.

The V gene is TRBV2, the J gene TRBJ2-6, with 7 bases matching TRBD2. Losses at the gene ends were 7 bases for V and 1 base for J; bases not matched to a gene: 7. The CDR3 loop spans 16 amino acids. Germline V gives CDR1 SNHLY, CDR2 FYNNEI. This CDR3 is CASKGGAPSGANVLTF. In nucleotides, the CDR3 is TGTGCCAGCAAGGGAGGGGCGCCTTCTGGGGCCAACGTCCTGACTTTC.

The CDR3 coding sequence is TGTGCTAGTGGATCCTCGGGAGACACAGATACGCAGTATTTT. Amino acid sequence: CASGSSGDTDTQYF. The J gene is TRBJ2-3, the V gene TRBV12-5, with TRBD2 as a possible D gene (6 bases). The germline V gene has CDR1 LGHNT and CDR2 FRNRAP. Trimming pared 6 bases from V and 2 bases from J, leaving 12 bases between. The CDR3 runs to 14 residues.